The clone carrying this TCR beta chain was picked up many times. This sample is part of a study of tumor and adjacent non-tumor tissue in lung cancer. The library came from three nested PCR rounds adapted from ARM-PCR protocols. TCRdb analysed the multiplex PCR reads with MiXCR anew, one entry per CDR3 protein. The data show 68,000 or so distinct CDR3 sequences, about 60% seen once. The ends were cut back, 3 bases at V and 8 bases at J, with 14 bases in the middle. CDR1 and CDR2 (germline): SNHLY, FYNNEI. The CDR3 length is 13 residues. No cell sorting was done before RNA was extracted from the tissue.

The TCR originated in a man aged 50-59 years with non-small cell lung cancer. Sequenced: lung tumor tissue. V is TRBV2 and J is TRBJ2-7; no firm D call. The CDR3 sequence: CASSDGLELKQYF. The DNA of the CDR3 is TGTGCCAGCAGTGACGGGCTGGAACTCAAGCAGTACTTC.